Listed here are 32 T cell receptor beta chains from one sample, sequenced in a study of blood T cell repertoires in COVID-19. Sequenced by immunoSEQ multiplex PCR; TCRdb stores in-frame clones only, minus some. Among tens of thousands of clones listed, around 87% were seen once. Sequencing used peripheral blood. Source of these receptors: a human donor in a cohort sampled during active COVID-19.

The chain has TRBV5-4 and TRBJ1-2; D uncertain. The germline V gene has CDR1 SGHNT and CDR2 YYREEE (reference sequence). The ends were cut back, 1 base at V and 6 bases at J, with 13 bases in the middle. CDR3 size: 14 residues. In DNA, the CDR3 is TGTGCCAGCAGCTTGCTCCAGTCCCTAGATGGCTACACCTTC. Residues: CASSLLQSLDGYTF.

This chain connects TRBV5-5 to TRBJ2-5; 7 nucleotides match TRBD1. Germline-derived CDR1 and CDR2 are SGHKS and YYEKEE (reference sequence). The V segment lost 2 bases and the J segment 5 bases; nucleotides outside the gene matches: 15. The CDR3 extends over 17 amino acids. The CDR3 spells CASSFPHETGSGETQYF. CDR3 nucleotides: TGTGCCAGCAGCTTCCCACATGAGACAGGGTCGGGGGAGACCCAGTACTTC.

V gene TRBV5-5 combines with J gene TRBJ2-5; D is undetermined. Looked up from germline, CDR1 is SGHKS and CDR2 is YYEKEE (reference sequence). The CDR3 has 11 residues. Trimming took 7 bases from V and 5 from J, leaving 9 bases between them. This chain's CDR3 is CASCRRETQYF. CDR3 nucleotide sequence: TGTGCCAGCTGCCGCAGGGAGACCCAGTACTTC.

This rearrangement joins TRBV6-1 to TRBJ2-3, with 12 nucleotides matching TRBD2. This CDR3 comprises 17 residues. Unmatched junction bases numbered 5, after V lost 4 bases and J lost 0 bases. CDR1 and CDR2 from the germline V gene are MNHNS and SASEGT. The CDR3 DNA reads TGTGCCAGCAGTGGGGGACTAGCGGGCGCTAGCACAGATACGCAGTATTTT. It encodes CASSGGLAGASTDTQYF.

The chain employs TRBV18 and TRBJ1-2; 7 nucleotides line up with TRBD1. The CDR3 has 13 residues. After removal of 4 bases from V and 4 bases from J, the junction contained 3 bases not matched to a gene. CDR1 is KGHSH and CDR2 is LQKENI in the germline V gene. CDR3 coding DNA: TGTGCCAGCTCACAGGGACAGCTCTATGGCTACACCTTC. This sequence encodes CASSQGQLYGYTF. The full variable domain, in which reference TRBV18 and TRBJ1-2 provide the parts outside the CDR3, is NAGVMQNPRHLVRRRGQEARLRCSPMKGHSHVYWYRQLPEEGLKFMVYLQKENIIDESGMPKERFSAEFPKEGPSILRIQQVVRGDSAAYFCASSQGQLYGYTFGSGTRLTVV.

V gene TRBV19 combines with J gene TRBJ2-3, with no clear D. The ends were cut back, 5 bases at V and 7 bases at J, with 13 bases in the middle. Germline lookup yields CDR1 LNHDA and CDR2 SQIVND (reference sequence). The CDR3 has 13 residues. CDR3 loop: CASSFDSWNTQYF. DNA for the CDR3: TGTGCCAGTAGTTTCGACTCTTGGAATACGCAGTATTTT. Full variable domain (outside the CDR3, taken from reference TRBV19 and TRBJ2-3): DGGITQSPKYLFRKEGQNVTLSCEQNLNHDAMYWYRQDPGQGLRLIYYSQIVNDFQKGDIAEGYSVSREKKESFPLTVTSAQKNPTAFYLCASSFDSWNTQYFGPGTRLTVL.

The chain is built from TRBV19 and TRBJ2-5; 9 nucleotides align to TRBD1. V shed 8 bases and J 3 bases; nucleotides not matched to a gene: 7. This CDR3 region has 14 residues. The germline V gene has CDR1 LNHDA and CDR2 SQIVND (reference sequence). CDR3 amino acids: CASGGTGFKETQYF. CDR3 sequence (DNA): TGTGCCAGTGGGGGGACAGGGTTTAAAGAGACCCAGTACTTC.

This chain joins TRBV6-5 and TRBJ2-7; D might be TRBD2 (6 bases). The CDR3 totals 16 residues. Looked up from germline, CDR1 is MNHEY and CDR2 is SVGAGI. The V end lost 0 bases, the J end lost 2 bases, and 14 bases lay between the germline ends. The CDR3 DNA follows: TGTGCCAGCAGTTACTCGGGGAGGCCGACCACCTACGAGCAGTACTTC. Translated: CASSYSGRPTTYEQYF.

The DNA for the CDR3 is TGTGCCAGCAGCGCCCCCGGGACAGGGAATTATGGCTACACCTTC. Its translation is CASSAPGTGNYGYTF. The rearrangement uses TRBV27 and TRBJ1-2, with TRBD1 identical over 9 bases. The ends lost 6 bases at V and 5 bases at J; junction bases unmatched: 10. This CDR3 comprises 15 residues. CDR1 and CDR2 from the germline V gene are MNHEY and SMNVEV (reference sequence).

The V gene is TRBV6-6, the J gene TRBJ1-4; TRBD1 agrees at 9 bases. The germline CDR1 and CDR2 sequences are MNHNY and SVGAGI (reference sequence). V lost 4 bases to trimming and J lost 8 bases; unmatched junction nucleotides: 8. This CDR3 comprises 15 residues. Written as DNA, the CDR3 is TGTGCCAGCAGTTCCTTCGGACAGGGGATGGAAAAACTGTTTTTT. Translating it yields CASSSFGQGMEKLFF.

This clone has more than one count but fewer than ten. The chain recombines TRBV4-2 with TRBJ1-5, with no clear D. Germline V gives CDR1 LGHNA, CDR2 YNFKEQ. The germline V and J ends were trimmed by 1 base and 3 bases, with 10 bases remaining between them. The CDR3 spans 15 residues. The CDR3 nucleotides are TGTGCCAGCAGCCAAGCGGCACAGTACAATCAGCCCCAGCATTTT. Translated: CASSQAAQYNQPQHF.

This chain links TRBV5-1 with TRBJ2-5; 8 nucleotides line up with TRBD2. The germline gives CDR1 SGHRS, CDR2 YFSETQ. V shed 4 bases and J 0 bases; nucleotides not matched to a gene: 2. The CDR3 runs 14 residues. CDR3 in amino acids: CASSQGLDQETQYF. The CDR3 DNA reads as TGCGCCAGCAGCCAGGGACTAGACCAAGAGACCCAGTACTTC.

V gene TRBV7-2 combines with J gene TRBJ2-3; D remains ambiguous. The germline V gene has CDR1 SGHTA and CDR2 FQGNSA. This CDR3 is 13 amino acids long. Trimming removed 3 bases at V and 5 bases at J, with 9 bases between. The CDR3 loop is CASSFRLGDTQYF. Written as DNA, the CDR3 is TGTGCCAGCAGCTTCCGACTGGGAGATACGCAGTATTTT.

This sequence joins TRBV7-8 and TRBJ2-2; the match to TRBD1 covers 7 bases. CDR3 size: 16 residues. Losses at the gene ends were 6 bases for V and 5 bases for J; bases not matched to a gene: 12. Germline CDR1 SGHVS, CDR2 FQNEAQ. CDR3 DNA: TGTGCCAGCAGAGTGTCAGGGGGACAAGGAACCGGGGAGCTGTTTTTT. Amino acid sequence: CASRVSGGQGTGELFF. The entire variable domain, with the rest obtained from reference TRBV7-8 and TRBJ2-2, is as follows: GAGVSQSPRYKVAKRGQDVALRCDPISGHVSLFWYQQALGQGPEFLTYFQNEAQLDKSGLPSDRFFAERPEGSVSTLKIQRTQQEDSAVYLCASRVSGGQGTGELFFGEGSRLTVL.

The CDR3 DNA follows: TGTGCCAGCAGCTACGGGAGCTTGGGTAATGAGCAGTTCTTC. Protein sequence: CASSYGSLGNEQFF. The V call is TRBV7-9, the J call TRBJ2-1; weak D call: TRBD2 (6 bases). V was trimmed by 4 bases and J by 7 bases, leaving 14 bases between them. In germline, CDR1 is SEHNR, CDR2 FQNEAQ (reference sequence). The CDR3 consists of 14 residues. Using reference TRBV7-9 and TRBJ2-1 for the parts outside the CDR3, the full variable domain is DTGVSQNPRHKITKRGQNVTFRCDPISEHNRLYWYRQTLGQGPEFLTYFQNEAQLEKSRLLSDRFSAERPKGSFSTLEIQRTEQGDSAMYLCASSYGSLGNEQFFGPGTRLTVL.

The rearrangement uses TRBV29-1 and TRBJ2-5, with TRBD1 matching 9 bases. Looked up from germline, CDR1 is SQVTM and CDR2 is ANQGSEA. The CDR3 covers 14 residues. With 7 bases clipped from V and 5 bases from J, the junction kept 11 bases outside the gene matches. CDR3: CSAKTGTGMETQYF. CDR3 nucleotide sequence: TGCAGCGCCAAAACCGGGACAGGGATGGAGACCCAGTACTTC.

The chain's CDR3 is CASSQEGREGDIQYF. CDR3 DNA sequence: TGCGCCAGCAGCCAAGAGGGTAGGGAGGGAGACATTCAGTACTTC. The gene calls are TRBV4-3 and TRBJ2-4; 7 nucleotides line up with TRBD2. The V segment lost 0 bases and the J segment 8 bases; nucleotides outside the gene matches: 7. The CDR3 extends over 15 amino acids. The germline V gene encodes CDR1 LGHNA and CDR2 YSLEER.

The chain couples TRBV15 to TRBJ2-3; possibly TRBD2 for D (6 bases). The V gene's germline CDR1 is LNHNV and CDR2 YYDKDF (reference sequence). The germline V and J ends were trimmed by 5 bases and 1 base, with 13 bases remaining between them. The CDR3 loop spans 15 amino acids. The CDR3: CATSSPGEGTDTQYF. The CDR3 region has the DNA TGTGCCACCAGCTCACCTGGGGAGGGCACAGATACGCAGTATTTT.

The chain carries TRBV9 and TRBJ2-3, with TRBD2 identical over 9 bases. The CDR3 is made up of 16 amino acids. V was clipped by 3 bases and J by 5 bases; unmatched bases: 10. Germline lookup yields CDR1 SGDLS and CDR2 YYNGEE. CDR3 region: CASSAPVAGALDTQYF. CDR3 nucleotides: TGTGCCAGCAGCGCCCCTGTAGCGGGAGCCCTAGATACGCAGTATTTT.

Details on this clone: The same CDR3 can be traced to other DNA sequences in this sample. The chain has TRBV7-3 and TRBJ2-1; TRBD2 agrees at 15 bases. The V gene end was trimmed by 4 bases and the J gene end by 8 bases; junction bases not matched to a gene: 9. This CDR3 is built from 17 residues. Germline values: CDR1 SGHTA, CDR2 FQGTGA. The CDR3 spells CASSSGLAGGPGDEQFF. In nucleotides, the CDR3 is TGTGCCAGCAGCTCCGGACTAGCGGGAGGGCCGGGCGATGAGCAGTTCTTC.

This clone was observed a single time. The J gene is TRBJ1-1, the V gene TRBV18; D gene uncertain. Trimming pared 4 bases from V and 1 base from J, leaving 7 bases between. Germline assignment: CDR1 KGHSH and CDR2 LQKENI. This CDR3 region has 13 residues. CDR3 sequence (DNA): TGTGCCAGCTCACTAGCGGGGAACACTGAAGCTTTCTTT. As protein: CASSLAGNTEAFF.

The chain employs TRBV5-6 and TRBJ2-1; TRBD2 agrees at 11 bases. This CDR3 is 13 amino acids long. The germline V gene encodes CDR1 SGHDT and CDR2 YYEEEE. The ends lost 10 bases at V and 4 bases at J; junction bases unmatched: 4. CDR3 sequence (DNA): TGTGCCGGCGGGACTAGCGGATACAATGAGCAGTTCTTC. It codes for CAGGTSGYNEQFF.

The chain carries TRBV18 and TRBJ2-7; possibly TRBD2 for D (5 bases). Trimming took 2 bases from V and 2 from J, leaving 7 bases between them. CDR3 length equals 13 residues. CDR1 KGHSH and CDR2 LQKENI come from the germline V gene. CDR3 residues: CASSPTRAYEQYF. The CDR3 region has the DNA TGTGCCAGCTCACCAACGAGGGCCTACGAGCAGTACTTC.

The chain joins TRBV5-4 to TRBJ2-7; D gene uncertain. V was clipped by 0 bases and J by 7 bases, with 5 bases between them. Germline V lookup: CDR1 SGHNT, CDR2 YYREEE (reference sequence). The CDR3 sequence is 11 residues long. CDR3 sequence: CASSLVEEQYF. In DNA, the CDR3 is TGTGCCAGCAGCTTGGTGGAGGAGCAGTACTTC. The full variable domain, in which reference TRBV5-4 and TRBJ2-7 provide the parts outside the CDR3, is ETGVTQSPTHLIKTRGQQVTLRCSSQSGHNTVSWYQQALGQGPQFIFQYYREEENGRGNFPPRFSGLQFPNYSSELNVNALELDDSALYLCASSLVEEQYFGPGTRLTVT.

The chain carries TRBV11-3 and TRBJ2-2; 8 bases are shared with TRBD2. The CDR3 is 13 residues long. CDR1 is SGHNT, CDR2 YENEEA, per germline. Losses at the gene ends were 9 bases for V and 2 bases for J; bases not matched to a gene: 2. CDR3 in amino acids: CASRGGNTGELFF. CDR3 coding DNA: TGTGCCAGTCGGGGGGGAAACACCGGGGAGCTGTTTTTT. Filled out from reference TRBV11-3 and TRBJ2-2, the complete variable domain reads EAGVVQSPRYKIIEKKQPVAFWCNPISGHNTLYWYLQNLGQGPELLIRYENEEAVDDSQLPKDRFSAERLKGVDSTLKIQPAELGDSAVYLCASRGGNTGELFFGEGSRLTVL.

This chain connects TRBV27 to TRBJ2-5, with TRBD2 matching 13 bases. CDR3 size: 15 residues. From germline, CDR1 is MNHEY and CDR2 SMNVEV (reference sequence). J gave up 2 bases and V 5 bases, and 2 bases lay outside the gene matches. DNA of the CDR3: TGTGCCAGCAGTCCGGGACTAGCGGGGCAAGAGACCCAGTACTTC. Protein: CASSPGLAGQETQYF.

This chain connects TRBV18 to TRBJ2-7; 7 nucleotides line up with TRBD1. The CDR3 extends over 15 amino acids. Germline-derived CDR1 and CDR2 are KGHSH and LQKENI. With 5 bases clipped from V and 7 bases from J, the junction kept 14 bases outside the gene matches. The CDR3 loop reads CASSVQGEYLGEQYF. CDR3 DNA sequence: TGTGCCAGCTCAGTTCAGGGGGAATATCTGGGGGAGCAGTACTTC.

The genes are TRBV7-2 and TRBJ2-5; no firm D call. V was trimmed by 1 base and J by 5 bases, leaving 14 bases between them. Germline CDR1 reads SGHTA; CDR2 reads FQGNSA. The CDR3 consists of 15 residues. CDR3 nucleotide sequence: TGTGCCAGCAGCTTAGGGTGGGTACAGAAGGAGACCCAGTACTTC. Amino acids: CASSLGWVQKETQYF.

The chain carries TRBV4-1 and TRBJ1-3; D is undetermined. The CDR3 is 15 residues long. Germline CDR1 reads MGHRA; CDR2 reads YSYEKL. V lost 0 bases, J lost 9 bases, and 15 bases lay in between. CDR3: CASSQELSPGGTIYF. CDR3 DNA: TGCGCCAGCAGCCAAGAGCTATCTCCCGGAGGCACCATATATTTT.

The chain combines TRBV15 with TRBJ2-3; 11 bases align to TRBD2. With 3 bases clipped from V and 3 bases from J, the junction kept 2 bases outside the gene matches. This CDR3 comprises 15 residues. The germline V gene encodes CDR1 LNHNV and CDR2 YYDKDF (reference sequence). The CDR3 bases are TGTGCCACCAGCAGCTCTAGCGGGAGGACAGATACGCAGTATTTT. Its translation is CATSSSSGRTDTQYF.

The V and J genes are TRBV6-2 or TRBV6-3 and TRBJ1-2, with unresolved D. The germline gives CDR1 MNHEY, CDR2 SVGEGT. V lost 0 bases and J 4 bases, leaving 12 bases between the germline ends. The CDR3 is made up of 15 amino acids. CDR3 region: CASSYSSGKSYGYTF. The CDR3 DNA reads TGTGCCAGCAGTTACTCGAGCGGCAAGTCCTATGGCTACACCTTC.

This sequence joins TRBV20-1 and TRBJ1-1, with no clear D. Germline V gives CDR1 DFQATT, CDR2 SNEGSKA (reference sequence). The CDR3 extends over 10 amino acids. The germline V and J ends were trimmed by 1 base and 8 bases, with 5 bases remaining between them. The CDR3 loop is CSARAEEAFF. In DNA form, the CDR3 reads TGCAGTGCTAGAGCGGAGGAAGCTTTCTTT.